Here is one T cell receptor (beta chain) with its context. As yet, its antigen is unknown. Germline is not matched at one junction end, which may reflect a read error. The authors made TCR beta cDNA from approximately 490 ng total RNA with a constant-region primer. Researchers made the TCR beta libraries by running three nested multiplex PCR rounds with slightly modified ARM-PCR. Two initial PCR rounds of roughly 10 cycles each paired TRBV1-TRBV30 forward primers with a C-beta reverse primer. TCRdb reprocessed the multiplex PCR reads with MiXCR, giving one entry per CDR3 protein. The repertoire holds 40,000 to 55,000 distinct CDR3 sequences, about 78% seen once, with around a quarter in the top ten. The CDR3 extends over 15 amino acids. In germline, CDR1 is MNHNS, CDR2 SASEGT. This entry comes from a study of tumor-infiltrating lymphocytes in primary liver carcinoma. Across the whole study: Those enrolled were patients of both sexes, who were aged 30 to 69 years. The study, taken as a whole, reports: A significantly higher top-250-clone fraction was found in tumors than in blood (p = 0.039). Only about 7-24% of top clones occurred in every one of the five tumor regions.

Each 20-30 mg portion of unsorted bulk tissue served as the source for co-extraction of RNA and DNA. The patients lived with chronic HBV infection and had not yet received any treatment. The sequencing input was liver tumor tissue from sampling region 5. The subset here: tumor region T5, tumor centre. The chain uses TRBV6-1 and TRBJ1-2; D call uncertain. This TCR came from a middle-aged man with primary liver carcinoma and hepatitis B virus infection. In DNA, the CDR3 is TGCGCCAGCAGTGAAACGCATGGGATTAACTATGGCTACACCTTC. It translates to CASSETHGINYGYTF.